The subject of this entry is one T cell receptor beta chain. The target antigen is unknown. The PCR had 60 Vbeta and 13 Jbeta primers. The protocol was immunoSEQ multiplex PCR, while the TCRdb copy is restricted to in-frame clones and leaves out a portion. Counted here are 85,000 to 120,000 clones, approximately 71% occurring once; the ten biggest clones make up about 2.5%. Healthy bone marrow donors made up the cohort. The data belong to a study of cytomegalovirus exposure and HLA in healthy donors. Study-wide findings and caveats: The study labeled about 160 TCR beta chains cytomegalovirus-associated. What a later analysis reportedly showed was that an Asian-associated ancestry cluster had fewer N-insertions than the roughly 720-donor mean.

V lost 3 bases and J 4 bases, leaving 16 bases between the germline ends. Germline CDR1 SGHDT, CDR2 YYEEEE. This CDR3 has 15 residues. The rearrangement joins TRBV5-6 to TRBJ1-1; possible D gene TRBD1, 6 bases. The sequence came from a man between 40 and 49 years old in good health and CMV-seronegative. Material for sequencing was PBMCs. The chain's CDR3 is CASSSQGEARTEAFF. Here the CDR3 DNA reads TGTGCCAGCAGCTCACAGGGAGAAGCGCGCACTGAAGCTTTCTTT.